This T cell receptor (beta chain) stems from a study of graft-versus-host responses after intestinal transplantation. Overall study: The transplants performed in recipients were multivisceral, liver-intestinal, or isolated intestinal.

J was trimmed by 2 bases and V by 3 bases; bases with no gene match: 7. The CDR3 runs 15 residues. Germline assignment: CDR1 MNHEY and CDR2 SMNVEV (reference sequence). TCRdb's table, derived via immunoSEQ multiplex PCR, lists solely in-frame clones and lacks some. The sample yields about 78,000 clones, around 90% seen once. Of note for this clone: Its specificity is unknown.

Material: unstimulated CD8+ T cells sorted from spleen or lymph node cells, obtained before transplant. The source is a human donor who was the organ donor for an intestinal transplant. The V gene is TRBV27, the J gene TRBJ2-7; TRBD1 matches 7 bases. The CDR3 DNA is TGTGCCAGCAGTTTCCGGGACAGACCGACCTACGAGCAGTACTTC. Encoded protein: CASSFRDRPTYEQYF.